The subject of this entry is one TCR beta chain. Documented time point: recipient sample about 28 days before transplant, after cytoreduction. Germline V lookup: CDR1 SGHVS, CDR2 FQNEAQ. V was pared by 7 bases and J by 11 bases, with 25 bases of the junction left unmatched. The CDR3 covers 18 residues. The sample is drawn from a study of T cell clonotyping in hematopoietic cell transplantation. Whole-study context: Recipient samples before transplant were obtained post-cytoreduction.

Assay: immunoSEQ multiplex PCR; the TCRdb copy retains only in-frame clones and omits some. The sample contains more than 40,000 clones, about 85% of which appear only once. The chain uses TRBV7-8 and TRBJ2-5, with 10 bases matching TRBD2. The clonotype originates from a man between 60 and 70 years old with acute myeloid leukemia. Some clones in this sample may be carry-over from other donors' samples. Source: peripheral blood mononuclear cells, taken before stem cell transplant. The CDR3 protein is CASTQGGLAGANIPQQYF. For the CDR3, the DNA is TGTGCCAGCACCCAGGGGGGGCTAGCGGGGGCCAACATCCCCCAACAGTACTTC.